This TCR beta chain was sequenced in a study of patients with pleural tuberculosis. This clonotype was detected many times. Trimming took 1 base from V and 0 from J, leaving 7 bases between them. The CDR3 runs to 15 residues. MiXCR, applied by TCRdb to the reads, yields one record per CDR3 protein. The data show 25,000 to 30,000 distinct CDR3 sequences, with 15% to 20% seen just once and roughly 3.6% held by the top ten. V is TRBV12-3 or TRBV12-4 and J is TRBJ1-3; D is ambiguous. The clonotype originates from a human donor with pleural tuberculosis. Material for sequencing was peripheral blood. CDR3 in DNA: TGTGCCAGCAGTTTAGGGCAAATCTCTGGAAACACCATATATTTT. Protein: CASSLGQISGNTIYF.